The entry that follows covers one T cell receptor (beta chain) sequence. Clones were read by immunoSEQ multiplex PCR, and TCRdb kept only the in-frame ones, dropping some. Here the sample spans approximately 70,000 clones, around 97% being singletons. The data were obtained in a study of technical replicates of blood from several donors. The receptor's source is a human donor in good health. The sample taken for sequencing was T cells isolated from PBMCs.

CDR3 in DNA: TGTGCCAGCAGCTCCGCCGGGGAATCTGGAAACACCATATATTTT. This translates into CASSSAGESGNTIYF. The chain carries TRBV9 and TRBJ1-3, with D uncertain. This CDR3 is 15 amino acids long. CDR1 is SGDLS, CDR2 YYNGEE, per germline. V was shortened by 4 bases and J by 1 base, with 12 bases between the two germline ends.